This is a list of T cell receptor beta chains from one sample in a study of OX40 agonist ivuxolimab in advanced cancers. The table came from immunoSEQ multiplex PCR; TCRdb's copy has only in-frame clones and leaves some out. Of 71,000 or so clones detected, 65% to 85% appear once; the ten largest clones hold 8.2%. The input for sequencing was CD4+ or CD8+ T cells sorted from blood, taken in a trial of the OX40 agonist ivuxolimab. Source of these receptors: an adult with an advanced solid tumor such as melanoma, head and neck, liver or kidney cancer. Both conserved end residues are part of each CDR3. Each record gives: CDR3 DNA, CDR3 protein, D gene, V gene, J gene, clone size. D genes are given only for firm matches. Some rows have no size entry. The others give once, few or many, or a class for an expanded clone.

CDR3nt: TGCGCCAGCAGCCAAGGTGTCGGATACATGAACACTGAAGCTTTCTTT; CDR3aa: CASSQGVGYMNTEAFF; d_gene: .; v_gene: TRBV4-1; j_gene: TRBJ1-1; abundance: few
CDR3nt: TGCGCCAGCCGGACAGGGCTGGCCAACGTCCTGACTTTC; CDR3aa: CASRTGLANVLTF; d_gene: TRBD1; v_gene: TRBV5-1; j_gene: TRBJ2-6; abundance: .
CDR3nt: TGTGCCAGCAGCCAAGGGGTGACTCTACATACCAACTATGGCTACACCTTC; CDR3aa: CASSQGVTLHTNYGYTF; d_gene: .; v_gene: TRBV4-2; j_gene: TRBJ1-2; abundance: .
CDR3nt: TGTGCCAGCTCACCTGGGACGGGCTCTGGAAACACCATATATTTT; CDR3aa: CASSPGTGSGNTIYF; d_gene: .; v_gene: TRBV18; j_gene: TRBJ1-3; abundance: few
CDR3nt: TGTGCCAGCAGCCCCCGGCAGGGGAAGAAAGATACGCAGTATTTT; CDR3aa: CASSPRQGKKDTQYF; d_gene: .; v_gene: TRBV14; j_gene: TRBJ2-3; abundance: .
CDR3nt: TGTGCCAGCAAAAGGGGCGGGAGTGGCTACACCTTC; CDR3aa: CASKRGGSGYTF; d_gene: .; v_gene: TRBV6-5; j_gene: TRBJ1-2; abundance: .
CDR3nt: TGTGCCAGCACGAAGTCAGTCGTTAGGAATGAGCAGTTCTTC; CDR3aa: CASTKSVVRNEQFF; d_gene: .; v_gene: TRBV2; j_gene: TRBJ2-1; abundance: .
CDR3nt: TGTGCCAGTAGTATTCTGGACAGGGATAATTCACCCCTCCACTTT; CDR3aa: CASSILDRDNSPLHF; d_gene: TRBD1; v_gene: TRBV19; j_gene: TRBJ1-6; abundance: .
CDR3nt: TGCGCCAGCAGCTCCCTAGCGGGGAACACCGGGGAGCTGTTTTTT; CDR3aa: CASSSLAGNTGELFF; d_gene: TRBD2; v_gene: TRBV5-1; j_gene: TRBJ2-2; abundance: few
CDR3nt: TGTGCCAGCAGTGAAATCGGAGCCGGGGAGCTGTTTTTT; CDR3aa: CASSEIGAGELFF; d_gene: .; v_gene: TRBV2; j_gene: TRBJ2-2; abundance: .
CDR3nt: TGCGCCAGCAGCTTGGTACCCGTGAATAATGAGCAGTTCTTC; CDR3aa: CASSLVPVNNEQFF; d_gene: .; v_gene: TRBV5-1; j_gene: TRBJ2-1; abundance: .
CDR3nt: TGTGCCAGCAGCTTATCCGGCAGGGGCACAGATACGCAGTATTTT; CDR3aa: CASSLSGRGTDTQYF; d_gene: .; v_gene: TRBV7-9; j_gene: TRBJ2-3; abundance: .
CDR3nt: TGCGCCAGCAGCCCCACGATGATCAGTCCTATATCCTACGAGCAGTACTTC; CDR3aa: CASSPTMISPISYEQYF; d_gene: .; v_gene: TRBV4-3; j_gene: TRBJ2-7; abundance: .
CDR3nt: TGCAGCGTTGCCCCGACAGGGGGCACAGATACGCAGTATTTT; CDR3aa: CSVAPTGGTDTQYF; d_gene: TRBD1; v_gene: TRBV29-1; j_gene: TRBJ2-3; abundance: many
CDR3nt: TGTGCCAGCAGCTTACTGACGGGGTATAATTCACCCCTCCACTTT; CDR3aa: CASSLLTGYNSPLHF; d_gene: .; v_gene: TRBV7-2; j_gene: TRBJ1-6; abundance: .
CDR3nt: TGTGCCAGCAGTTACGACAGTGGCACGCAGTATTTT; CDR3aa: CASSYDSGTQYF; d_gene: .; v_gene: TRBV28; j_gene: TRBJ2-3; abundance: .
CDR3nt: TGTGCCAGTAGTATTGTCCTCAATGAAAAACTGTTTTTT; CDR3aa: CASSIVLNEKLFF; d_gene: .; v_gene: TRBV19; j_gene: TRBJ1-4; abundance: .
CDR3nt: TGCAGTGCTAGTTACATCACTGAGCAGTTCTTC; CDR3aa: CSASYITEQFF; d_gene: .; v_gene: TRBV20-1; j_gene: TRBJ2-1; abundance: few
CDR3nt: TGCAGCGTTTACTCGGGGACAGGGACTAACTATGGCTACACCTTC; CDR3aa: CSVYSGTGTNYGYTF; d_gene: TRBD1; v_gene: TRBV29-1; j_gene: TRBJ1-2; abundance: .
CDR3nt: TGCGCCAGCAGCTCCCTCTGGCTGGCTCAAGAGACCCAGTACTTC; CDR3aa: CASSSLWLAQETQYF; d_gene: .; v_gene: TRBV4-1; j_gene: TRBJ2-5; abundance: .
CDR3nt: TGTGCCAGCAGCTCAAGGACAGGGGCGGCCTATGGCTACACCTTC; CDR3aa: CASSSRTGAAYGYTF; d_gene: TRBD1; v_gene: TRBV7-2; j_gene: TRBJ1-2; abundance: .
CDR3nt: TGTGCCAGCAGCTTGACGGGACTCTCCTACGAGCAGTACTTC; CDR3aa: CASSLTGLSYEQYF; d_gene: .; v_gene: TRBV7-2; j_gene: TRBJ2-7; abundance: .
CDR3nt: TGTGCCAGCAGCCCTGGCTTTGGAGTAGCGGGAGACAATGAGCAGTTCTTC; CDR3aa: CASSPGFGVAGDNEQFF; d_gene: TRBD2; v_gene: TRBV13; j_gene: TRBJ2-1; abundance: .
CDR3nt: TGTGCCAGCAGCGGCCACATGAACACTGAAGCTTTCTTT; CDR3aa: CASSGHMNTEAFF; d_gene: .; v_gene: TRBV7-2; j_gene: TRBJ1-1; abundance: .
CDR3nt: TGTGCCAGCAGCTCTGACAGGGCCGGCACCGGGGAGCTGTTTTTT; CDR3aa: CASSSDRAGTGELFF; d_gene: TRBD1; v_gene: TRBV5-4; j_gene: TRBJ2-2; abundance: .
CDR3nt: TGTGCCAGCAGGGGAGGATCAGGGGGGGCTAACTATGGCTACACCTTC; CDR3aa: CASRGGSGGANYGYTF; d_gene: TRBD1; v_gene: TRBV27; j_gene: TRBJ1-2; abundance: .